The rows below give T cell receptor beta chains drawn from one sample of a study of response to subunit inactivated influenza vaccine. MiXCR, run by TCRdb on the RT-PCR reads, gives a single entry per CDR3 protein. This table holds hundreds of thousands of distinct CDR3 sequences, 11% found once. Material: PBMCs from blood, obtained roughly 47 days after vaccination. The receptor set was obtained from a man between 45 and 60 years old who received an inactivated influenza vaccine. CDR3s include the opening cysteine and the closing phenylalanine or tryptophan. A D gene is named only where the DNA matches it firmly. Size values are once, few and many counts, or a class for expanded clones, and some rows have none.

>TRBV5-1|TRBD1|many|TRBJ2-3
TGCGCCAGCAGCCTACAGGGACAGGGCCCAGATACGCAGTATTTT
CASSLQGQGPDTQYF
>TRBV28|TRBD2|few|TRBJ2-7
TGTGCCAGCAGTTTAATGGGGAGGGACGGACCCTACGAGCAGTACTTC
CASSLMGRDGPYEQYF
>TRBV20-1|TRBD1|few|TRBJ2-3
TGCAGTGCCATCATGATGGACAGGGGAGGGGGAGATACGCAGTATTTT
CSAIMMDRGGGDTQYF
>TRBV5-5|-|many|TRBJ2-3
TGTGCCAGCAGCCCGCAGGACAGAGATACGCAGTATTTT
CASSPQDRDTQYF
>TRBV6-5|-|few|TRBJ2-5
TGTGCCAGCAGTTACTCGATGGGCAGGGCGGAGACCCAGTACTTC
CASSYSMGRAETQYF
>TRBV6-2/TRBV6-3|-|-|TRBJ2-2
TGTGCCAGCAGGAAAACCGGGGAGCTGTTTTTT
CASRKTGELFF
>TRBV29-1|TRBD1|few|TRBJ1-3
TGCAGCGTCCAAAATGGGACAGGGCTCCCGTCCGGAAACACCATATATTTT
CSVQNGTGLPSGNTIYF
>TRBV9|TRBD1|many|TRBJ2-7
TGTGCCAGCAGCGTAAGACCGGGACAGGGGGCGAACGAGCAGTACTTC
CASSVRPGQGANEQYF
>TRBV20-1|-|many|TRBJ2-7
TGCAGTGCTATCAGACCCGGGACCCTCTCCTACGAGCAGTACTTC
CSAIRPGTLSYEQYF
>TRBV5-1|-|many|TRBJ2-1
TGCGCCAGCAGCTTGGAAGGGCAGCCCTACAATGAGCAGTTCTTC
CASSLEGQPYNEQFF
>TRBV28|-|many|TRBJ2-7
TGTGCCAGCAGTTTAAAAGGCTACGAGCAGTACTTC
CASSLKGYEQYF
>TRBV12-3/TRBV12-4|TRBD1|many|TRBJ2-1
TGTGCCAGCAGTTTTGGGACAGGGAGATCCTACAATGAGCAGTTCTTC
CASSFGTGRSYNEQFF
>TRBV6-5|-|few|TRBJ1-4
TGTGCCAGCAGTTACTCGGGACGCGGGGAAAAACTGTTTTTT
CASSYSGRGEKLFF
>TRBV4-1|-|few|TRBJ2-7
TGCGCCAGCAGCCAAGAGCCCAACATCCTGAGCTCCTACGAGCAGTACTTC
CASSQEPNILSSYEQYF
>TRBV7-2|-|few|TRBJ2-5
TGTGCCAGCAGCTTAGGGCGACAGGGAAGAGGAGGGGAGACCCAGTACTTC
CASSLGRQGRGGETQYF
>TRBV7-2|-|-|TRBJ2-7
TGTGCCAGCAGCTTAGTCGCTAAGTCGGGGGAGCAGTACTTC
CASSLVAKSGEQYF
>TRBV10-3|-|-|TRBJ2-1
TGTGCCATCAGTACTAGGGGAGAGCAGTTCTTC
CAISTRGEQFF
>TRBV20-1|TRBD2|many|TRBJ2-7
TGCAGTGCGCGGACTAGCAGGGACCCCACACTAGTGGAGCAGTACTTC
CSARTSRDPTLVEQYF
>TRBV12-3/TRBV12-4|TRBD2|-|TRBJ2-3
TGTGCCAGCAGTGGCCTCGGGGGAGGGTTAGGCACAGATACGCAGTATTTT
CASSGLGGGLGTDTQYF
>TRBV7-2|-|-|TRBJ2-3
TGTGCCAGCAGCTTAGGAGGACTCCGAACAGATACGCAGTATTTT
CASSLGGLRTDTQYF
>TRBV24-1|TRBD2|-|TRBJ2-1
TGTGCCACCAGTGATTTGCCGGCTAGCGGGAACTACAATGAGCAGTTCTTC
CATSDLPASGNYNEQFF
>TRBV20-1|TRBD2|-|TRBJ2-1
TGCAGTGCTTCCGAGACTAGCGGGACGTACAATGAGCAGTTCTTC
CSASETSGTYNEQFF
>TRBV7-9|TRBD2|-|TRBJ2-2
TGTGCCAGCAGCTTAGGACTAGCGGGTCACACCGGGGAGCTGTTTTTT
CASSLGLAGHTGELFF
>TRBV12-3/TRBV12-4|-|few|TRBJ2-1
TGTGCCAGCAGAGATTGGGATGAGCAGTTCTTC
CASRDWDEQFF
>TRBV20-1|TRBD1|few|TRBJ1-1
TGCAGTGCCCAAACGGGGGGACAGGCGAACACTGAAGCTTTCTTT
CSAQTGGQANTEAFF
>TRBV29-1|-|-|TRBJ1-5
TGCAGCGTAGAACCAGGGCTAAGCAATCAGCCCCAGCATTTT
CSVEPGLSNQPQHF
>TRBV10-3|-|-|TRBJ2-4
TGTGCCATCAGTGCCGTAGCGGAGGTAAACATTCAGTACTTC
CAISAVAEVNIQYF
>TRBV12-3/TRBV12-4|-|many|TRBJ2-5
TGTGCCAGCAGTTCCCTCCGAGGACATTTTCCTCAAGAGACCCAGTACTTC
CASSSLRGHFPQETQYF
>TRBV5-1|TRBD2|-|TRBJ2-5
TGCGCCAGCAGCAGCGGGGAAGGAGAGACCCAGTACTTC
CASSSGEGETQYF
>TRBV15|TRBD1|few|TRBJ2-1
TGTGCCACCAACCTAGGGGGCGGGAATGAGCAGTTCTTC
CATNLGGGNEQFF
>TRBV10-1|TRBD1|many|TRBJ2-3
TGCGCCAGCAGTGAGTTCGGACAGGGCCAAGATACGCAGTATTTT
CASSEFGQGQDTQYF
>TRBV5-1|-|many|TRBJ2-1
TGCGCCAGCAGCATCGGGAGCTCCTACAATGAGCAGTTCTTC
CASSIGSSYNEQFF
>TRBV5-6|TRBD2|many|TRBJ2-2
TGTGCCAGCCTCTCCGGGGGGACCGGGGAGCTGTTTTTT
CASLSGGTGELFF
>TRBV20-1|-|-|TRBJ2-3
TGCAGTGCTCCGGGGGTGGCAGATACGCAGTATTTT
CSAPGVADTQYF
>TRBV7-3|-|many|TRBJ2-2
TGTGCCAGCAGCTTAACAGGGACGGCGAACACCGGGGAGCTGTTTTTT
CASSLTGTANTGELFF
>TRBV7-2|TRBD2|-|TRBJ2-7
TGTGCCAGCAGCTTCATAACCGGAGCGGGAGGCATCTACGAGCAGTACTTC
CASSFITGAGGIYEQYF
>TRBV6-1|-|many|TRBJ2-7
TGTGCCAGCACCCGGGGAGATACTTACGAGCAGTACTTC
CASTRGDTYEQYF
>TRBV5-1|-|-|TRBJ2-7
TGCGCCAGCAGCAAGGACAGCTACGAGCAGTACTTC
CASSKDSYEQYF
>TRBV11-2|-|many|TRBJ1-5
TGTGCCAGCAGCCCCGGACGTAATCAGCCCCAGCATTTT
CASSPGRNQPQHF
>TRBV7-2|-|-|TRBJ1-2
TGTGCCAGCAGCTTACCCTCAGCGTATGGCTACACCTTC
CASSLPSAYGYTF
>TRBV20-1|TRBD2|-|TRBJ2-7
TGCAGTGCTAGGTCTAGCGGTAGCTACGAGCAGTACTTC
CSARSSGSYEQYF
>TRBV4-3|-|few|TRBJ1-4
TGCGCCAGCAGCCAGCACCGGGCCAAGGGTGAAAAACTGTTTTTT
CASSQHRAKGEKLFF
>TRBV4-1|TRBD2|few|TRBJ2-1
TGCGCCAGCAGCCAAGATCGGGGTAGCGGGGGGGCTTCCTACAATGAGCAGTTCTTC
CASSQDRGSGGASYNEQFF